One sample yielded the 21 T cell receptor beta chains listed below, sequenced in a study of Graves' ophthalmopathy and Graves' hyperthyroidism. Amplified material comprised TCR beta CDR3 regions derived from RNA transcripts. First-round RT-PCR employed HTBI primers, with a second-round multiplex PCR after it. Via MiXCR, TCRdb re-called the multiplex PCR reads, giving one row per CDR3 protein. The sample includes fewer than 600,000 distinct CDR3 sequences, approximately 14% seen only once; the top ten take around 9.8%. Material: blood. Source of these receptors: a woman aged 25-40 years with Graves' ophthalmopathy.

This clonotype has at least ten counts. The V gene is TRBV25-1, the J gene TRBJ2-7; 7 bases fit TRBD2. The CDR3 is 14 amino acids. Trimming removed 7 bases from V and 0 bases from J; junction bases left unmatched: 6. The germline V gene encodes CDR1 MGHDK and CDR2 SYGVNS. CDR3 loop: CASIRGRASYEQYF. The CDR3 nucleotides read TGTGCCAGCATACGAGGGAGGGCCTCCTACGAGCAGTACTTC.

On this clonotype: It may be a read error: a sequence one base away is much more abundant. V usage is TRBV2 and J usage is TRBJ1-1; a possible D gene is TRBD1 (5 bases). CDR1 and CDR2 (germline): SNHLY, FYNNEI. The CDR3 consists of 12 residues. CDR3 in amino acids: CSSNEFGGKAFF. In nucleotides, the CDR3 is TGTTCCAGCAATGAATTTGGGGGTAAGGCTTTCTTT.

The chain joins TRBV19 to TRBJ2-7; no reliable D call. The ends were cut back, 1 base at V and 0 bases at J, with 4 bases in the middle. Per germline, CDR1 LNHDA and CDR2 SQIVND (reference sequence). The CDR3 has 13 residues. CDR3 region: CASSIGASYEQYF. In DNA, the CDR3 is TGTGCCAGTAGTATAGGAGCCTCCTACGAGCAGTACTTC.

In this sample, this clonotype turned up many times. The chain combines TRBV11-2 with TRBJ1-6; D is unclear. The ends were cut back, 0 bases at V and 7 bases at J, with 10 bases in the middle. Germline V gene sequence: CDR1 SGHAT, CDR2 FQNNGV. The CDR3 totals 15 residues. The CDR3 DNA follows: TGTGCCAGCAGCTTAGACGGGGTGGGCAATTCACCCCTCCACTTT. As protein: CASSLDGVGNSPLHF. Variable domain in full (rest from reference TRBV11-2 and TRBJ1-6): EAGVAQSPRYKIIEKRQSVAFWCNPISGHATLYWYQQILGQGPKLLIQFQNNGVVDDSQLPKDRFSAERLKGVDSTLKIQPAKLEDSAVYLCASSLDGVGNSPLHFGNGTRLTVT.

This clonotype came up many times. The rearrangement links TRBV7-9 to TRBJ1-2, with D possibly being TRBD1 (5 bases). The CDR3 totals 12 residues. CDR1 SEHNR and CDR2 FQNEAQ come from the germline V gene (reference sequence). The V and J ends lost 4 bases and 6 bases respectively, with 9 bases between them. For the CDR3, the DNA is TGTGCCAGCAGCTCCGGGACGCATGGCTACACCTTC. It is translated as CASSSGTHGYTF.

This clonotype was observed at least ten times. The chain joins TRBV4-1 to TRBJ1-1, with D possibly TRBD1 on 5 matching bases. The CDR3 runs to 16 residues. V lost 0 bases and J lost 0, with 11 bases in between. Germline V gene lookup returns CDR1 MGHRA and CDR2 YSYEKL. The CDR3 region has the DNA TGCGCCAGCAGCCAAGAGGTACGGGGCTTGAACACTGAAGCTTTCTTT. Its protein is CASSQEVRGLNTEAFF.

The rearrangement joins TRBV3-1 to TRBJ1-1; TRBD1 is a possible D gene (6 bases). Trimming shortened V by 5 bases and J by 7 bases, and 23 bases separated the two germline ends. CDR3 length equals 16 residues. Germline V gene data show CDR1 as LGHDT and CDR2 as YNNKEL (reference sequence). Here the CDR3 reads CASSVLRDTLRVEAFF. CDR3 sequence (DNA): TGTGCCAGCAGCGTACTACGGGACACCCTTCGGGTTGAAGCTTTCTTT.

Many counts were recorded for this clonotype. The rearrangement joins TRBV6-4 to TRBJ2-2; D possibly corresponds to TRBD1 (6 bases). Trimming took 0 bases from V and 1 from J, leaving 9 bases between them. Germline CDR1 MRHNA, CDR2 SNTAGT. CDR3 size: 16 residues. CDR3 protein: CASSDSPDRNTGELFF. The CDR3 bases are TGTGCCAGCAGTGACTCGCCGGACAGGAACACCGGGGAGCTGTTTTTT.

Many counts were recorded for this clonotype. This may come from a read error, since a much larger clone is one base off. The CDR3 coding sequence is TGTGCCAGCCGCAACACCGGGGAGCTGTTTTTT. The encoded protein is CASRNTGELFF. The V gene is TRBV27, the J gene TRBJ2-2; D gene unclear. Trimming cost V 8 bases and J 2 bases, with 3 bases left between them. There are 11 residues in the CDR3. CDR1 is MNHEY and CDR2 is SMNVEV in the germline V gene (reference sequence).

The chain couples TRBV7-9 to TRBJ2-7; possible D gene TRBD2, 5 bases. This CDR3 has 12 residues. Germline V gene sequence: CDR1 SEHNR, CDR2 FQNEAQ (reference sequence). Deletions cut 5 bases from V and 6 bases from J, with 11 bases between. The CDR3 coding sequence is TGTGCCAGCAGCATTAGAGGGAGCGAGCAGTACTTC. This sequence encodes CASSIRGSEQYF.

The chain carries TRBV12-5 and TRBJ1-6; D possibly corresponds to TRBD1 (5 bases). V shed 7 bases and J shed 2 bases, with 15 bases lying between them. CDR1 LGHNT and CDR2 FRNRAP come from the germline V gene. The CDR3 extends over 16 amino acids. CDR3 sequence reads: CASAPSGSAYNSPLHF. The CDR3 DNA sequence: TGTGCTAGTGCCCCTTCAGGGTCGGCCTATAATTCACCCCTCCACTTT.

This clonotype was seen ten or more times. The chain has TRBV15 and TRBJ2-5; TRBD1 matches 11 bases. The CDR3 sequence is 16 residues long. V dropped 2 bases and J dropped 5; count of bases not matched to a gene: 7. Germline CDR1 reads LNHNV; CDR2 reads YYDKDF (reference sequence). The CDR3 is CATSRTDRGPGETQYF. CDR3 DNA sequence: TGTGCCACCAGCAGAACGGACAGGGGGCCAGGGGAGACCCAGTACTTC.

This clonotype was picked up many times. The chain has TRBV7-3 and TRBJ1-1, with D possibly being TRBD1 (5 bases). Trimming removed 3 bases from V and 1 base from J, with 12 bases in between. Germline CDR1 is SGHTA and CDR2 is FQGTGA. The CDR3 spans 15 residues. CDR3 region: CASSLEGVANTEAFF. The CDR3 DNA is TGTGCCAGCAGCTTGGAAGGGGTGGCGAACACTGAAGCTTTCTTT.

The sample holds many counts of this clonotype. The DNA of the CDR3 is TGTGCCAGCACACTGACAGGAGGCTACGAGCAGTACTTC. This translates into CASTLTGGYEQYF. The chain employs TRBV6-5 and TRBJ2-7; perhaps TRBD1 as D (6 bases). Deletions cut 7 bases from V and 3 bases from J, with 13 bases between. The CDR3 runs to 13 residues. The V gene's germline CDR1 is MNHEY and CDR2 SVGAGI.

At least ten counts were recorded for this clonotype. The V and J genes are TRBV20-1 and TRBJ2-7; D unclear. V was clipped by 0 bases and J by 3 bases, with 18 bases between them. CDR3 length: 16 residues. Germline CDR1 is DFQATT and CDR2 is SNEGSKA (reference sequence). This CDR3 is CSARDSELVQHYEQYF. The CDR3 DNA follows: TGCAGTGCTAGAGATTCCGAATTAGTACAGCACTACGAGCAGTACTTC.

This clonotype showed up just once. The junction differs from germline at one of its ends, possibly a read error. The V call is TRBV12-3 or TRBV12-4, the J call TRBJ1-5, with D unclear. This CDR3 contains 14 residues. The CDR3 sequence: CGSIPGGDNQPQHF. The CDR3, as DNA: TGTGGCAGCATCCCCGGAGGTGACAATCAGCCCCAGCATTTT.

There are a few counts of this clonotype. This rearrangement joins TRBV2 to TRBJ2-2; 12 bases are a match to TRBD2. CDR1 SNHLY and CDR2 FYNNEI come from the germline V gene. V dropped 9 bases and J dropped 3; count of bases not matched to a gene: 5. The CDR3 consists of 15 residues. CDR3 nucleotide sequence: TGTGCCAGGACTAGCGGGAGTTCGGACACCGGGGAGCTGTTTTTT. This sequence encodes CARTSGSSDTGELFF. Drawing the rest from reference TRBV2 and TRBJ2-2, the complete variable domain is EPEVTQTPSHQVTQMGQEVILRCVPISNHLYFYWYRQILGQKVEFLVSFYNNEISEKSEIFDDQFSVERPDGSNFTLKIRSTKLEDSAMYFCARTSGSSDTGELFFGEGSRLTVL.

This clonotype was seen at least ten times. This chain links TRBV5-1 with TRBJ2-2; maybe TRBD1 (8 bases). CDR1 SGHRS and CDR2 YFSETQ come from the germline V gene. V lost 3 bases to trimming and J lost 0 bases, with 15 bases between them. The CDR3 has 17 amino acids. CDR3 amino acids: CASSSRGTGANTGELFF. The DNA of the CDR3 is TGCGCCAGCAGCTCGCGGGGGACAGGCGCGAACACCGGGGAGCTGTTTTTT.

This clonotype appeared many times. This sequence joins TRBV5-1 and TRBJ1-2; the match to TRBD1 covers 7 bases. The germline CDR1 and CDR2 sequences are SGHRS and YFSETQ. The ends lost 4 bases at V and 10 bases at J; junction bases unmatched: 19. The CDR3 consists of 16 residues. The CDR3 spells CASSIHHDRELNTYTF. Written as DNA, the CDR3 is TGCGCCAGCAGCATCCACCACGACAGGGAACTTAATACCTACACCTTC.

This clonotype was observed a handful of times. CDR3 amino acids: CASSLRTGAVTEAFF. The CDR3 DNA is TGTGCCAGCAGCCTCCGGACAGGGGCGGTCACTGAAGCTTTCTTT. The chain links TRBV11-3 to TRBJ1-1; TRBD1 matches at 9 bases. Germline CDR1 reads SGHNT; CDR2 reads YENEEA. The ends lost 5 bases at V and 4 bases at J; junction bases unmatched: 8. This CDR3 has 15 amino acids.

This clonotype was counted many times. The chain employs TRBV20-1 and TRBJ1-5, with TRBD1 matching 7 bases. After removal of 0 bases from V and 1 base from J, the junction contained 6 bases not matched to a gene. CDR1 is DFQATT and CDR2 is SNEGSKA in the germline V gene (reference sequence). This CDR3 is built from 16 residues. The CDR3 loop reads CSARDLRGTSNQPQHF. The CDR3 coding sequence is TGCAGTGCTAGAGATCTCAGGGGGACGAGCAATCAGCCCCAGCATTTT.